The 21 T cell receptor beta chains presented below share a single source sample, sequenced in a study of fetal regulatory T cell absence and autoimmunity. The repertoire was sequenced with immunoSEQ multiplex PCR; TCRdb's copy has only in-frame clones and lacks some. The sample consists of about 95,000 clones, 55% to 75% of them appearing once. The specimen sequenced was pancreas tissue. The origin of the receptors is a male donor with IPEX syndrome.

Details on this clone: The sample has other DNA sequences that encode this CDR3 too. The genes are TRBV18 and TRBJ2-6; D call uncertain. Trimming took 4 bases from V and 1 from J, leaving 2 bases between them. The V gene's germline CDR1 is KGHSH and CDR2 LQKENI. This CDR3 region has 13 residues. The CDR3 is CASSLSGANVLTF. The CDR3 DNA is TGTGCCAGCTCACTGTCTGGGGCCAACGTCCTGACTTTC.

The chain carries TRBV6-6 and TRBJ2-7, with TRBD1 as a possible D gene (7 bases). CDR3 length equals 15 residues. V was trimmed by 2 bases and J by 6 bases, leaving 17 bases between them. CDR1 and CDR2 (germline): MNHNY, SVGAGI (reference sequence). CDR3 sequence reads: CASSYTGQRVCEQYF. CDR3 bases: TGTGCCAGCAGTTACACGGGACAGCGGGTATGCGAGCAGTACTTC.

The V gene is TRBV30, the J gene TRBJ2-1; 7 nucleotides line up with TRBD2. The CDR3 is made up of 15 amino acids. V shed 5 bases, J shed 0 bases, and the junction held 7 bases outside the gene matches. CDR1 is GTSNPN and CDR2 is SVGIG in the germline V gene (reference sequence). The CDR3 region has the DNA TGTGCCTGGGGCCCCGGCGGGAGCTCCTACAATGAGCAGTTCTTC. It is translated as CAWGPGGSSYNEQFF. Based on the CDR3 plus reference TRBV30 and TRBJ2-1, the full variable domain is SQTIHQWPATLVQPVGSPLSLECTVEGTSNPNLYWYRQAAGRGLQLLFYSVGIGQISSEVPQNLSASRPQDRQFILSSKKLLLSDSGFYLCAWGPGGSSYNEQFFGPGTRLTVL.

The V call is TRBV7-2, the J call TRBJ2-3, with a tentative D call TRBD2 (6 bases). Germline CDR1 SGHTA, CDR2 FQGNSA. The CDR3 has 13 amino acids. Trimming removed 5 bases from V and 5 bases from J, with 11 bases in between. The CDR3 DNA follows: TGTGCCAGCAGCCCGACTAGTCTAGATACGCAGTATTTT. It specifies CASSPTSLDTQYF.

The chain combines TRBV7-2 with TRBJ2-1; TRBD2 matches 7 bases. The V segment lost 5 bases and the J segment 0 bases; nucleotides outside the gene matches: 10. This CDR3 contains 17 residues. In germline, CDR1 is SGHTA, CDR2 FQGNSA. The CDR3 is CASSPLPGGLSYNEQFF. DNA for the CDR3: TGTGCCAGCAGCCCCCTACCGGGGGGACTCTCCTACAATGAGCAGTTCTTC.

This chain uses TRBV5-1 with TRBJ1-1; no firm D call. V was cut by 4 bases and J by 5 bases, with 9 bases left in between. Per the germline V gene, CDR1 is SGHRS and CDR2 is YFSETQ. The CDR3 consists of 12 residues. CDR3 protein: CASSGVETEAFF. CDR3 coding DNA: TGCGCCAGCAGCGGGGTGGAAACTGAAGCTTTCTTT.

J is TRBJ1-2 and V is TRBV30, with D uncertain. Trimming shortened V by 1 base and J by 3 bases, and 0 bases separated the two germline ends. Germline V CDR1 and CDR2: GTSNPN, SVGIG (reference sequence). The CDR3 totals 10 residues. The CDR3 is CAWSDYGYTF. Here the CDR3 DNA reads TGTGCCTGGAGTGACTATGGCTACACCTTC. Looking up the rest from reference TRBV30 and TRBJ1-2 gives the full variable domain: SQTIHQWPATLVQPVGSPLSLECTVEGTSNPNLYWYRQAAGRGLQLLFYSVGIGQISSEVPQNLSASRPQDRQFILSSKKLLLSDSGFYLCAWSDYGYTFGSGTRLTVV.

The chain uses TRBV27 and TRBJ1-2; 9 bases map to TRBD1. This CDR3 spans 17 amino acids. V was clipped by 1 base and J by 5 bases; unmatched bases: 11. CDR1 MNHEY and CDR2 SMNVEV come from the germline V gene (reference sequence). CDR3: CASSLLHPGTGRYGYTF. For the CDR3, the DNA is TGTGCCAGCAGTTTATTACACCCCGGGACAGGGAGGTATGGCTACACCTTC.

This clone was counted a few times. The chain has TRBV27 and TRBJ1-4; TRBD1 agrees at 10 bases. V trimming: 6 bases; J trimming: 8 bases; junction bases outside the gene matches: 9. Germline CDR1 reads MNHEY; CDR2 reads SMNVEV (reference sequence). CDR3 length: 15 amino acids. Here the CDR3 reads CASRPDRGNYEKLFF. In nucleotides, the CDR3 is TGTGCCAGCAGGCCGGACAGGGGGAATTACGAAAAACTGTTTTTT.

V gene TRBV2 combines with J gene TRBJ2-1, with 9 nucleotides matching TRBD2. The CDR3 loop spans 15 amino acids. Per germline, CDR1 SNHLY and CDR2 FYNNEI. V trimming: 3 bases; J trimming: 5 bases; junction bases outside the gene matches: 5. The CDR3: CASSDGTSLNNEQFF. CDR3 DNA sequence: TGTGCCAGCAGTGATGGGACTAGCCTAAACAATGAGCAGTTCTTC.

The chain recombines TRBV6-5 with TRBJ2-2; 7 bases align to TRBD2. J was trimmed by 7 bases and V by 5 bases; bases with no gene match: 10. Germline V lookup: CDR1 MNHEY, CDR2 SVGAGI. The CDR3 runs to 15 residues. CDR3 region: CASSALPGEGGELFF. CDR3 DNA: TGTGCCAGCAGTGCCCTCCCGGGGGAGGGCGGGGAGCTGTTTTTT.

In this sample, this clone turned up once. The J gene is TRBJ2-7, the V gene TRBV30, with 7 bases identical to TRBD2. V trimming: 1 base; J trimming: 5 bases; junction bases outside the gene matches: 14. Germline CDR1 reads GTSNPN; CDR2 reads SVGIG (reference sequence). CDR3 length: 16 amino acids. This CDR3 reads CAWSAPRTSGFDEQYF. CDR3 DNA: TGTGCCTGGAGTGCCCCTCGGACTAGTGGGTTCGACGAGCAGTACTTC.

The chain has TRBV25-1 and TRBJ2-7, with 9 bases that match TRBD2. The CDR3 contains 16 residues. V lost 2 bases and J lost 2; bases outside the gene matches: 7. Germline V gene data show CDR1 as MGHDK and CDR2 as SYGVNS. CDR3 protein: CASSEPRLAEAYEQYF. The CDR3 nucleotides are TGTGCCAGCAGTGAACCACGACTAGCGGAGGCCTACGAGCAGTACTTC.

This clone occurred a few times. The chain combines TRBV7-2 with TRBJ1-2; D is ambiguous. Per germline, CDR1 SGHTA and CDR2 FQGNSA. V was cut by 1 base and J by 1 base, with 1 base left in between. The CDR3 contains 12 residues. Written as DNA, the CDR3 is TGTGCCAGCAGCTTAGTTAACTATGGCTACACCTTC. It is translated as CASSLVNYGYTF.

V usage is TRBV27 and J usage is TRBJ1-1; 9 nucleotides line up with TRBD1. Germline V CDR1 and CDR2: MNHEY, SMNVEV (reference sequence). This CDR3 is 13 amino acids long. The V and J ends lost 6 bases and 7 bases, in that order; junction bases with no gene match: 6. Here the CDR3 DNA reads TGTGCCAGCAGGGGGACAGGGCACTATGAAGCTTTCTTT. Its protein product is CASRGTGHYEAFF.

This chain connects TRBV6-5 to TRBJ2-7; 9 bases line up with TRBD1. The V segment lost 6 bases and the J segment 6 bases; nucleotides outside the gene matches: 6. In germline, CDR1 is MNHEY, CDR2 SVGAGI. The CDR3 runs to 13 residues. This CDR3 reads CASSLGQGFEQYF. CDR3 bases: TGTGCCAGCAGCCTAGGACAGGGGTTCGAGCAGTACTTC.

The rearrangement links TRBV6-6 to TRBJ1-3; no firm D call. The V gene's germline CDR1 is MNHNY and CDR2 SVGAGI (reference sequence). This CDR3 has 15 residues. Trimming pared 2 bases from V and 3 bases from J, leaving 11 bases between. The CDR3 nucleotides are TGTGCCAGCAGTTACCAGGAAGCAAGTGGAAACACCATATATTTT. This sequence encodes CASSYQEASGNTIYF.

The chain links TRBV4-3 to TRBJ2-3; D gene ambiguous. The germline gives CDR1 LGHNA, CDR2 YSLEER. CDR3 length: 15 residues. Between the trimmed V and J ends, which lost 1 base and 2 bases, there was a span of 10 bases. This CDR3 is CASSQVDRDTDTQYF. CDR3 in DNA: TGCGCCAGCAGCCAAGTGGATAGGGACACAGATACGCAGTATTTT.

CDR3: CASSRTRRDETQYF. The CDR3 bases are TGTGCCAGCAGCCGGACTAGAAGGGATGAGACCCAGTACTTC. The chain has TRBV6-5 and TRBJ2-5, with TRBD2 identical over 7 bases. The junction had 9 bases not matched to a gene; V was cut back by 6 bases and J by 5 bases. This CDR3 has 14 residues. Looked up from germline, CDR1 is MNHEY and CDR2 is SVGAGI.

The CDR3 here is CASSVWDNPYEQYF. CDR3 nucleotides: TGTGCCAGCAGCGTTTGGGACAACCCCTACGAGCAGTACTTC. The chain is built from TRBV9 and TRBJ2-7, with D tentatively TRBD1 (6 bases). Germline CDR1 SGDLS, CDR2 YYNGEE. Trimming left V 2 bases short and J 2 bases short, with 11 bases between. The CDR3 sequence is 14 residues long.

The V and J genes are TRBV9 and TRBJ2-1, with 11 positions matching TRBD2. The CDR3 length is 15 residues. V shed 0 bases and J 8 bases; nucleotides not matched to a gene: 4. Per the germline V gene, CDR1 is SGDLS and CDR2 is YYNGEE. The CDR3 DNA follows: TGTGCCAGCAGCGTAGGAGCTAGCGGGGGGTATGAGCAGTTCTTC. It is translated as CASSVGASGGYEQFF.